This T cell receptor beta chain was retrieved from a study of blood T cell repertoires in COVID-19. Study information: Whether acute or convalescent, the COVID-19 samples came from the United States, Italy and Spain. From T cells, B-cell-depleted T cells, or PBMCs came the material, which was cDNA or gDNA.

Living in about two dozen US areas, the participants were between roughly 18 and 90 years of age. Which cohort a participant joined came from the clinical history participants gave. TCRdb keeps only in-frame clones here, not all; method: immunoSEQ multiplex PCR. The table includes roughly 280,000 clones, just under 90% detected once. This clonotype was sampled from a woman in her 30s with acute COVID-19. The specimen sequenced was PBMCs or T cells enriched from blood (not recorded which).

The CDR3 here is CASSPGQGDYEQYF. The CDR3 DNA reads TGTGCCAGCAGCCCCGGACAGGGGGACTACGAGCAGTACTTC. J is TRBJ2-7 and V is TRBV7-2; 10 positions agree with TRBD1. CDR1 is SGHTA and CDR2 is FQGNSA in the germline V gene. The CDR3 totals 14 residues. Germline trimming cut 5 bases from V and 3 bases from J; bases unmatched to any gene: 4.